The 10 T cell receptor beta chains given below trace back to one sample, sequenced in a study of patients with pleural tuberculosis. TCRdb re-called the reads with MiXCR, one entry per CDR3 protein. The sample holds 45,000 to 55,000 distinct CDR3 sequences, less than 9.5% seen once. These receptors originate from a human donor with pleural tuberculosis.

This clonotype was counted only a few times. This chain joins TRBV29-1 and TRBJ2-3; 9 bases line up with TRBD2. V gave up 2 bases and J gave up 6 bases; unmatched junction bases: 9. This CDR3 comprises 15 residues. In germline, CDR1 is SQVTM, CDR2 ANQGSEA. CDR3 in amino acids: CSVELASGNVDTQYF. The CDR3 DNA reads TGCAGCGTTGAATTGGCTAGCGGGAATGTGGATACGCAGTATTTT.

This clonotype was seen at least ten times. Mismatch with germline at one junction end may stem from a read error. The chain combines TRBV27 with TRBJ1-1, with D unresolved. The germline V gene encodes CDR1 MNHEY and CDR2 SMNVEV (reference sequence). The CDR3 sequence is 11 residues long. The CDR3 nucleotides read TGTGCCGGCAGTTTAGGCACTGAAGCTTTCTTT. The encoded protein is CAGSLGTEAFF.

This clonotype was counted ten times or more. V and J are TRBV6-1 and TRBJ2-3; D remains ambiguous. The CDR3 covers 12 residues. Germline assignment: CDR1 MNHNS and CDR2 SASEGT. Trimming took off 6 bases at V and 6 bases at J, with 10 bases between the two ends. CDR3: CASRDTADTQYF. The CDR3 bases are TGTGCCAGCAGAGATACAGCTGATACGCAGTATTTT.

This chain joins TRBV11-2 and TRBJ2-3, with D perhaps matching TRBD1 (6 bases). The germline gives CDR1 SGHAT, CDR2 FQNNGV. The length of the CDR3 is 15 residues. Trimming stripped 4 bases from V and 6 bases from J, with 17 bases between. CDR3 sequence reads: CASSSTGALADTQYF. The CDR3 DNA is TGTGCCAGCAGCTCGACAGGAGCCCTTGCGGATACGCAGTATTTT.

This clonotype was recorded at least ten times. This chain joins TRBV29-1 and TRBJ1-1; tentatively, D is TRBD1 (5 bases). This CDR3 comprises 12 residues. Germline V gives CDR1 SQVTM, CDR2 ANQGSEA. Trimming removed 6 bases from V and 3 bases from J, with 11 bases in between. This chain's CDR3 is CSVGTGDTEAFF. CDR3 bases: TGCAGCGTAGGGACCGGGGACACTGAAGCTTTCTTT.

Many counts were recorded for this clonotype. The chain is built from TRBV15 and TRBJ1-4; possible D gene TRBD1, 5 bases. Per the germline V gene, CDR1 is LNHNV and CDR2 is YYDKDF (reference sequence). This CDR3 is built from 11 residues. Trimming removed 6 bases at V and 7 bases at J, with 6 bases between. The CDR3 sequence: CATRGTEKLFF. As DNA, the CDR3 is TGTGCCACCAGAGGGACTGAAAAACTGTTTTTT.

This clonotype has ten or more counts. The chain recombines TRBV28 with TRBJ1-5; tentatively, D is TRBD1 (5 bases). Trimming pared 6 bases from V and 0 bases from J, leaving 9 bases between. From germline, CDR1 is MDHEN and CDR2 SYDVKM. CDR3 size: 14 residues. The CDR3 DNA sequence: TGTGCCAGCAGCTGGGGGGGTAGCAATCAGCCCCAGCATTTT. Its protein is CASSWGGSNQPQHF.

This clonotype was observed at least ten times. Germline and junction disagree at one end, which may indicate a read error. The rearrangement joins TRBV18 to TRBJ1-4; D is uncertain. The CDR3 loop spans 12 amino acids. Germline-derived CDR1 and CDR2 are KGHSH and LQKENI. The CDR3 DNA reads as TGTGCCAGCTCACCAACGAATGAAAAACTGTTTTTT. Its protein product is CASSPTNEKLFF.

This clonotype appeared many times. The chain has TRBV2 and TRBJ1-2, with D unresolved. Trimming removed 2 bases from V and 8 bases from J, with 12 bases in between. Germline-derived CDR1 and CDR2 are SNHLY and FYNNEI. The CDR3 runs to 13 residues. In DNA, the CDR3 is TGTGCCAGCAGTGAATGGGAGATCAACGGCTACACCTTC. Its translation: CASSEWEINGYTF.

The gene calls are TRBV11-2 and TRBJ2-5, with 10 bases fitting TRBD2. The length of the CDR3 is 14 residues. Germline V gene lookup returns CDR1 SGHAT and CDR2 FQNNGV. Trimming cost V 6 bases and J 4 bases; bases outside gene matches: 5. CDR3 in DNA: TGTGCCAGCAGAGGGAGGACTAGCGGAGAGACCCAGTACTTC. Translated: CASRGRTSGETQYF.